A single sample is the source of the 29 T cell receptor beta chains below, sequenced in a study of cytomegalovirus exposure and HLA in healthy donors. Vbeta (60) and Jbeta (13) primers were used in the PCR. The protocol was immunoSEQ multiplex PCR, while the TCRdb copy is restricted to in-frame clones and leaves out a portion. The table records around 94,000 clones, 75% to 90% of them present only once. The sample comprised PBMCs. The receptors here all came from a man aged 40-55 years in good health and CMV-seronegative.

CDR3 protein: CASSGTGSYEQYF. CDR3 DNA sequence: TGTGCCAGCAGTGGGACAGGGAGCTACGAGCAGTACTTC. This rearrangement joins TRBV2 to TRBJ2-5, with TRBD1 identical over 8 bases. Gene TRBJ2-7 matches the end of the DNA better, so the J call may be wrong. From germline, CDR1 is SNHLY and CDR2 FYNNEI. The CDR3 consists of 13 residues.

The count of this clone is one. CDR3 coding DNA: TGTGCCATCCGGACAGGGTCCACCGGGGAGCTGTTTTTT. Amino acid sequence: CAIRTGSTGELFF. The chain is built from TRBV7-2 and TRBJ2-2; 8 nucleotides line up with TRBD1. Germline V lookup: CDR1 SGHTA, CDR2 FQGNSA. V shed 10 bases and J 4 bases; nucleotides not matched to a gene: 5. The CDR3 covers 13 residues.

The V call is TRBV6-1, the J call TRBJ1-3; D remains ambiguous. Germline V lookup: CDR1 MNHNS, CDR2 SASEGT. The V end was cut by 4 bases, the J end by 0 bases, with 4 bases between. This CDR3 is 13 amino acids long. The DNA for the CDR3 is TGTGCCAGCAGTGTATTCTCTGGAAACACCATATATTTT. Translated: CASSVFSGNTIYF.

The chain recombines TRBV7-6 with TRBJ2-5; D uncertain. The J call may be mistaken, given a closer DNA end match to TRBJ2-7. CDR3 length: 15 residues. Germline loops: CDR1 SGHVS, CDR2 FNYEAQ. Here the CDR3 reads CASSPRTTTHYEQYF. The CDR3, as DNA: TGTGCCAGCAGCCCCAGAACGACCACTCACTACGAGCAGTACTTC.

Only one count was recorded for this clone. The J gene is TRBJ2-4, the V gene TRBV10-3; 11 nucleotides line up with TRBD2. Germline-derived CDR1 and CDR2 are ENHRY and SYGVKD. V trimming: 5 bases; J trimming: 8 bases; junction bases outside the gene matches: 5. The CDR3 sequence is 14 residues long. CDR3 DNA sequence: TGTGCCATCAGTAAACTAGCGGGGGAGGACATTCAGTACTTC. It specifies CAISKLAGEDIQYF.

The chain recombines TRBV27 with TRBJ1-1; 7 nucleotides line up with TRBD1. Per germline, CDR1 MNHEY and CDR2 SMNVEV (reference sequence). This CDR3 spans 14 amino acids. V shed 4 bases and J 1 base; nucleotides not matched to a gene: 3. CDR3 bases: TGTGCCAGCAGTTCCGGGACAGCGAACACTGAAGCTTTCTTT. It translates to CASSSGTANTEAFF.

This clone appeared a single time. This chain joins TRBV6-1 and TRBJ2-1; D is unresolved. Germline V gene lookup returns CDR1 MNHNS and CDR2 SASEGT. This CDR3 comprises 16 residues. Trimming stripped 4 bases from V and 0 bases from J, with 13 bases between. The CDR3 loop is CASSAQAGYSYNEQFF. CDR3 in DNA: TGTGCCAGCAGTGCCCAGGCTGGGTACTCCTACAATGAGCAGTTCTTC.

The chain uses TRBV11-1 and TRBJ2-5; 11 bases match TRBD1. The J call is in doubt because the DNA end fits TRBJ2-7 better. The CDR3 covers 15 residues. Germline CDR1 and CDR2: SGHAT and FQDESV (reference sequence). CDR3 loop: CASSRTGTGGNEQYF. The DNA of the CDR3 is TGTGCCAGCAGCCGTACCGGGACAGGGGGGAACGAGCAGTACTTC.

This sequence joins TRBV6-5 and TRBJ2-1; 8 bases agree with TRBD1. The ends lost 6 bases at V and 4 bases at J; junction bases unmatched: 5. The germline CDR1 and CDR2 sequences are MNHEY and SVGAGI. The CDR3 length is 14 residues. As DNA, the CDR3 is TGTGCCAGCAGCAGGGGGCAGCTGTACAATGAGCAGTTCTTC. Protein sequence: CASSRGQLYNEQFF.

J is TRBJ1-5 and V is TRBV7-2; D possibly corresponds to TRBD1 (6 bases). The CDR3 is 15 amino acids. Trimming took off 5 bases at V and 7 bases at J, with 18 bases between the two ends. The germline V gene encodes CDR1 SGHTA and CDR2 FQGNSA. The CDR3 region has the DNA TGTGCCAGCAGCCATGAGGACAGTCGGAGGCAGCCCCAGCATTTT. It codes for CASSHEDSRRQPQHF.

The J gene is TRBJ1-1, the V gene TRBV7-6, with 7 bases lining up with TRBD1. V was pared by 5 bases and J by 5 bases, with 8 bases of the junction left unmatched. From germline, CDR1 is SGHVS and CDR2 FNYEAQ. The CDR3 is made up of 14 amino acids. In DNA, the CDR3 is TGTGCCAGCAGCCTAGAACCAGGGGGGACTGAAGCTTTCTTT. Encoded protein: CASSLEPGGTEAFF.

The genes are TRBV9 and TRBJ2-3, with D hard to call. Trimming pared 1 base from V and 4 bases from J, leaving 4 bases between. Germline assignment: CDR1 SGDLS and CDR2 YYNGEE. This CDR3 is 12 amino acids long. The CDR3 region has the DNA TGTGCCAGCAGCGTAATAGCAGATACGCAGTATTTT. This encodes CASSVIADTQYF.

V gene TRBV4-1 combines with J gene TRBJ2-1, with TRBD2 identical over 10 bases. Per the germline V gene, CDR1 is MGHRA and CDR2 is YSYEKL. This CDR3 has 14 residues. J was trimmed by 10 bases and V by 11 bases; bases with no gene match: 14. CDR3 amino acids: CASTASGGAREQFF. DNA of the CDR3: TGCGCCTCCACGGCAAGCGGGGGGGCTAGGGAGCAGTTCTTC.

The chain combines TRBV30 with TRBJ1-2, with a possible D match to TRBD1 (5 bases). The CDR3 contains 11 residues. Trimming shortened V by 5 bases and J by 8 bases, and 12 bases separated the two germline ends. Germline lookup yields CDR1 GTSNPN and CDR2 SVGIG (reference sequence). In DNA form, the CDR3 reads TGTGCCTGGGCAACCGGGGGAGGCTACACCTTC. Its protein is CAWATGGGYTF.

J is TRBJ2-1 and V is TRBV7-9; D perhaps matches TRBD2 (6 bases). Germline V lookup: CDR1 SEHNR, CDR2 FQNEAQ (reference sequence). The CDR3 consists of 18 residues. Trimming pared 1 base from V and 2 bases from J, leaving 18 bases between. For the CDR3, the DNA is TGTGCCAGCAGCTTAGGGGCCAAGGGGCGGGGTCCCTACAATGAGCAGTTCTTC. Encoded protein: CASSLGAKGRGPYNEQFF.

The chain recombines TRBV6-5 with TRBJ2-5; TRBD2 aligns across 10 bases. CDR1 and CDR2 (germline): MNHEY, SVGAGI. The CDR3 extends over 16 amino acids. Trimming at V came to 2 bases and at J to 4 bases, leaving 7 bases not matched to a gene. CDR3 residues: CASSYIPSGGAETQYF. The CDR3, as DNA: TGTGCCAGCAGTTACATTCCTAGCGGGGGAGCAGAGACCCAGTACTTC.

This chain links TRBV2 with TRBJ1-1, with D possibly matching TRBD1 (6 bases). Deletions cut 9 bases from V and 5 bases from J, with 13 bases between. CDR1 is SNHLY, CDR2 FYNNEI, per germline. CDR3 length: 12 residues. CDR3 DNA: TGTGCCAGAGGGGGGGGTATGACTGAAGCTTTCTTT. Translating it yields CARGGGMTEAFF.

The V gene is TRBV6-1, the J gene TRBJ2-5, with TRBD1 identical over 9 bases. The trim removed 6 bases at V and 7 bases at J, leaving 12 bases unmatched. Germline CDR1 is MNHNS and CDR2 is SASEGT. There are 15 residues in the CDR3. This chain's CDR3 is CASRRTGETLGTQYF. The DNA for the CDR3 is TGTGCCAGCAGGAGGACAGGGGAGACCTTGGGGACCCAGTACTTC.

The chain has TRBV18 and TRBJ2-7; perhaps TRBD1 as D (6 bases). The germline CDR1 and CDR2 sequences are KGHSH and LQKENI. The V and J ends lost 1 base and 2 bases respectively, with 9 bases between them. The CDR3 covers 14 residues. The CDR3 sequence is CASSPQQGTYEQYF. For the CDR3, the DNA is TGTGCCAGCTCACCACAGCAGGGGACCTACGAGCAGTACTTC.

The genes are TRBV9 and TRBJ1-5; D might be TRBD1 (5 bases). Germline loops: CDR1 SGDLS, CDR2 YYNGEE. This CDR3 comprises 15 residues. The germline V and J ends were trimmed by 0 bases and 2 bases, with 9 bases remaining between them. CDR3 DNA: TGTGCCAGCAGCGTAGGGGGGGGACGCAATCAGCCCCAGCATTTT. Residues: CASSVGGGRNQPQHF.

V gene TRBV19 combines with J gene TRBJ1-2; TRBD1 matches 8 bases. J was trimmed by 7 bases and V by 7 bases; bases with no gene match: 8. This CDR3 has 13 residues. Looked up from germline, CDR1 is LNHDA and CDR2 is SQIVND (reference sequence). The CDR3 loop is CASTPGQGVGYTF. DNA for the CDR3: TGTGCCAGTACCCCAGGACAGGGCGTTGGCTACACCTTC.

CDR3: CASSARTAEGYTF. The CDR3 coding sequence is TGTGCCAGTAGTGCCCGGACAGCGGAGGGCTACACCTTC. V and J are TRBV19 and TRBJ1-2; possibly TRBD1 for D (6 bases). Germline CDR1 reads LNHDA; CDR2 reads SQIVND (reference sequence). CDR3 size: 13 residues. V gave up 5 bases and J gave up 8 bases, with 15 bases separating them.

V usage is TRBV10-3 and J usage is TRBJ1-1, with unresolved D. From germline, CDR1 is ENHRY and CDR2 SYGVKD. The CDR3 is 14 residues long. The germline V and J ends were trimmed by 2 bases and 3 bases, with 10 bases remaining between them. CDR3 DNA sequence: TGTGCCATCAGTGAGGGAGCCTCGGACACTGAAGCTTTCTTT. This gives the protein CAISEGASDTEAFF.

The rearrangement joins TRBV7-2 to TRBJ2-7, with 7 bases matching TRBD1. The junction had 4 bases not matched to a gene; V was cut back by 7 bases and J by 4 bases. The length of the CDR3 is 12 residues. Germline V gene sequence: CDR1 SGHTA, CDR2 FQGNSA. The CDR3: CASTGQRYEQYF. DNA of the CDR3: TGTGCCAGCACGGGACAGAGATACGAGCAGTACTTC.

This clone was detected only a few times. This chain connects TRBV6-5 to TRBJ1-1; D might be TRBD1 (5 bases). CDR1 MNHEY and CDR2 SVGAGI come from the germline V gene. Trimming pared 6 bases from V and 4 bases from J, leaving 15 bases between. This CDR3 contains 14 residues. CDR3 nucleotides: TGTGCCAGCAGCCCGAATACGGGGGTCACTGAAGCTTTCTTT. This encodes CASSPNTGVTEAFF.

The chain links TRBV13 to TRBJ2-1, with TRBD2 matching 9 bases. Germline V gives CDR1 PRHDT, CDR2 FYEKMQ (reference sequence). The CDR3 is made up of 16 amino acids. The V gene end was trimmed by 1 base and the J gene end by 3 bases; junction bases not matched to a gene: 4. CDR3 nucleotide sequence: TGTGCCAGCAGCTTAGCGGCGACTAGCGGCTACAATGAGCAGTTCTTC. Translated, it gives CASSLAATSGYNEQFF.

This clone appeared a single time. This chain uses TRBV9 with TRBJ1-2; 7 bases agree with TRBD1. The J segment lost 1 base and the V segment lost 3 bases, leaving 12 bases of the junction unmatched. Germline V gives CDR1 SGDLS, CDR2 YYNGEE. The CDR3 spans 17 residues. The CDR3 DNA reads TGTGCCAGCAGCGAGGGCTCCGGGACAGAGGTTAACTATGGCTACACCTTC. This translates into CASSEGSGTEVNYGYTF.

Only a few counts were recorded for this clone. V gene TRBV27 combines with J gene TRBJ2-1, with 9 positions matching TRBD2. V lost 6 bases, J lost 3 bases, and 12 bases stayed unmatched. CDR1 and CDR2 (germline): MNHEY, SMNVEV (reference sequence). The CDR3 extends over 17 amino acids. The CDR3 reads CASRRSGGPRGYNEQFF. CDR3 DNA sequence: TGTGCCAGCAGGAGGAGCGGGGGGCCGCGGGGCTACAATGAGCAGTTCTTC.

This clone has only one observation. CDR3 nucleotides: TGTGCCAGCAGACTACAGGGATGGACTAATGAAAAACTGTTTTTT. Translating gives CASRLQGWTNEKLFF. The chain employs TRBV6-1 and TRBJ1-4, with TRBD1 as a possible D gene (6 bases). CDR1 and CDR2 (germline): MNHNS, SASEGT. The V and J ends lost 6 bases and 2 bases respectively, with 13 bases between them. The CDR3 loop spans 15 amino acids.